This T cell receptor beta chain was observed in a study of relationships among human T cell subsets. Study observations and caveats: Bead sorting may have left some CD4+CD8+ double-positive cells.

From mRNA, alpha and beta CDR3 regions were amplified using semiquantitative ARM-PCR. In ARM-PCR, communal superprimers followed tagged nested gene-specific primers for exponential amplification. TCRdb independently ran MiXCR on the multiplex PCR reads; one entry per CDR3 protein. The sample gives roughly 15,000 distinct CDR3 sequences, about 55% of which show up once; 2% to 2.5% is in the top ten. Points on this clonotype: Antigen: not known.

The V end was cut by 1 base, the J end by 0 bases, with 4 bases between. The CDR3 has 13 residues. Germline CDR1 and CDR2: DFQATT and SNEGSKA (reference sequence). Regulatory T cells were selected from positively selected CD4+ cells using anti-CD25 beads. T cell subsets were isolated with magnetic beads coated with subset-specific monoclonal antibodies. The receptor comes from a middle-aged man in good health. Sequences were obtained from Tregs sorted from blood. V and J are TRBV20-1 and TRBJ1-3; no clear D gene. The CDR3 protein is CSARGGSGNTIYF. CDR3 nucleotide sequence: TGCAGTGCTAGAGGGGGCTCTGGAAACACCATATATTTT.